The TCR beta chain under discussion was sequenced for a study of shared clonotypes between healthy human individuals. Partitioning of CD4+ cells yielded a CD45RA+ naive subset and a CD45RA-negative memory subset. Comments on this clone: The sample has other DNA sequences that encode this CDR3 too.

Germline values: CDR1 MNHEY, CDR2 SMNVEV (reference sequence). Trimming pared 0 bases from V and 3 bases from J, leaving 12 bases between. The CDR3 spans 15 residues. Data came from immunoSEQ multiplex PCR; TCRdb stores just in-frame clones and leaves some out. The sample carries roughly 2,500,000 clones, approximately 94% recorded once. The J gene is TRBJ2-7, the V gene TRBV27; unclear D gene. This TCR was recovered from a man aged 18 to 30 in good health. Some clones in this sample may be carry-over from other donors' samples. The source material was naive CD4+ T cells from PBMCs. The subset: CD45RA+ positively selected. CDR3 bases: TGTGCCAGCAGTTTATCAGGAGCCCCCTACTACGAGCAGTACTTC. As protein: CASSLSGAPYYEQYF.